Following are 10 T cell receptor beta chains from one sample sequenced in a study of identical twins. MiXCR, applied by TCRdb to the 5' RACE reads, yields one record per CDR3 protein. The table includes approximately 280,000 distinct CDR3 sequences, approximately 8.5% detected once. These data were also filed under a second study, of yellow fever vaccine responses in identical twins.

The specimen sequenced was memory (CD45RO+) T cells sorted from blood. These receptors all stem from a woman under 30 in good health.

This clonotype was observed a few times. The CDR3 loop is CASRDSGEGNQPQHF. Here the CDR3 DNA reads TGTGCCAGCAGAGACTCAGGGGAAGGCAATCAGCCCCAGCATTTT. The chain combines TRBV28 with TRBJ1-5; possibly TRBD1 for D (6 bases). V dropped 6 bases and J dropped 2 bases, with 14 bases sitting between them. Germline V lookup: CDR1 MDHEN, CDR2 SYDVKM. The CDR3 consists of 15 residues.

This clonotype was observed a few times. This chain uses TRBV13 with TRBJ2-7; TRBD1 might be the D (6 bases). Per the germline V gene, CDR1 is PRHDT and CDR2 is FYEKMQ (reference sequence). CDR3 length: 15 amino acids. Trimming removed 3 bases from V and 0 bases from J, with 12 bases in between. The CDR3 bases are TGTGCCAGCAGCTTGCGAAGGGGGAGCTCCTACGAGCAGTACTTC. It is translated as CASSLRRGSSYEQYF.

The gene calls are TRBV28 and TRBJ2-7; D may be TRBD1 (6 bases). The V end was cut by 5 bases, the J end by 0 bases, with 17 bases between. The CDR3 totals 16 residues. Germline CDR1 and CDR2: MDHEN and SYDVKM. CDR3 amino acids: CASSIRQALHSYEQYF. The DNA of the CDR3 is TGTGCCAGCAGTATACGACAGGCCCTACACTCCTACGAGCAGTACTTC.

The rearrangement uses TRBV20-1 and TRBJ2-7; D unresolved. CDR3 size: 13 residues. Looked up from germline, CDR1 is DFQATT and CDR2 is SNEGSKA (reference sequence). Trimming stripped 3 bases from V and 5 bases from J, with 14 bases between. This CDR3 reads CSASAGPRDEQYF. The CDR3 DNA is TGCAGTGCTAGTGCAGGACCTAGGGACGAGCAGTACTTC.

The chain uses TRBV3-1 and TRBJ2-7; 9 bases are shared with TRBD1. CDR1 and CDR2 (germline): LGHDT, YNNKEL (reference sequence). Trimming removed 4 bases from V and 2 bases from J; junction bases left unmatched: 6. The CDR3 runs 15 residues. CDR3 in amino acids: CASSRNRGPTYEQYF. The CDR3 bases are TGTGCCAGCAGCCGCAACAGGGGGCCAACCTACGAGCAGTACTTC.

This clonotype was seen at least ten times. This chain connects TRBV6-5 to TRBJ2-5; 13 nucleotides agree with TRBD2. J gave up 3 bases and V 4 bases, and 23 bases lay outside the gene matches. The CDR3 runs 22 residues. Per the germline V gene, CDR1 is MNHEY and CDR2 is SVGAGI. The CDR3 DNA reads as TGTGCCAGCAGTTCTCCGGGACTAGCGGGATCCGAAAGAGGGGGCTTAAAAGAGACCCAGTACTTC. It codes for CASSSPGLAGSERGGLKETQYF.

This clonotype has just a few counts. The chain carries TRBV6-1 and TRBJ2-7, with TRBD1 matching 7 bases. CDR1 is MNHNS and CDR2 is SASEGT in the germline V gene. This CDR3 contains 12 residues. The V gene end was trimmed by 7 bases and the J gene end by 4 bases; junction bases not matched to a gene: 4. CDR3 in amino acids: CASTKTGYEQYF. Written as DNA, the CDR3 is TGTGCCAGCACCAAGACAGGGTACGAGCAGTACTTC.

Ten or more counts support this clonotype. The V call is TRBV27, the J call TRBJ1-1; D remains ambiguous. The CDR3 covers 12 residues. Trimming shortened V by 4 bases and J by 0 bases, and 3 bases separated the two germline ends. Germline assignment: CDR1 MNHEY and CDR2 SMNVEV (reference sequence). The CDR3 loop reads CASSSVNTEAFF. The CDR3 coding sequence is TGTGCCAGCAGTTCCGTGAACACTGAAGCTTTCTTT.

The chain recombines TRBV6-1 with TRBJ2-1; 8 nucleotides agree with TRBD1. Germline CDR1 and CDR2: MNHNS and SASEGT. The CDR3 extends over 13 amino acids. The J segment lost 6 bases and the V segment lost 6 bases, leaving 4 bases of the junction unmatched. CDR3 residues: CASRQGAGNEQFF. Here the CDR3 DNA reads TGTGCCAGCAGGCAGGGGGCGGGCAATGAGCAGTTCTTC.

This clonotype was seen more than once but under ten times. The genes are TRBV5-6 and TRBJ1-2; TRBD1 matches 7 bases. Germline loops: CDR1 SGHDT, CDR2 YYEEEE. The ends lost 0 bases at V and 3 bases at J; junction bases unmatched: 14. The CDR3 sequence is 18 residues long. The CDR3 region is CASSLVGPRTGGDYGYTF. CDR3 coding DNA: TGTGCCAGCAGCTTGGTGGGGCCACGGACAGGTGGGGACTATGGCTACACCTTC.